Listed here are 18 T cell receptor beta chains from one sample, sequenced in a study of cytomegalovirus exposure and HLA in healthy donors. A multiplex PCR was run with 60 Vbeta primers and 13 Jbeta primers. Method: immunoSEQ multiplex PCR; TCRdb's copy keeps in-frame clones and lacks some. The sample has 150,000 to 200,000 clones, roughly 80% seen once; the top ten hold 14%. The sequencing sample was made of PBMCs. The receptors here all came from a woman aged 40-49 years in good health and CMV-seronegative.

CDR3 DNA sequence: TGTGCCAGCAGAGGGGGACTAGCGGGAGCAGATACGCAGTATTTT. Protein: CASRGGLAGADTQYF. V is TRBV7-2 and J is TRBJ2-3, with 14 bases aligning to TRBD2. The CDR3 loop spans 15 amino acids. The junction had 3 bases not matched to a gene; V was cut back by 6 bases and J by 4 bases. From germline, CDR1 is SGHTA and CDR2 FQGNSA.

The rearrangement uses TRBV19 and TRBJ2-6; D is possibly TRBD1 (5 bases). The CDR3 extends over 16 amino acids. The ends were cut back, 5 bases at V and 0 bases at J, with 11 bases in the middle. CDR1 and CDR2 from the germline V gene are LNHDA and SQIVND (reference sequence). The CDR3 sequence: CASSGNRLSGANVLTF. CDR3 nucleotides: TGTGCCAGTAGTGGCAACAGGCTCTCTGGGGCCAACGTCCTGACTTTC.

The DNA of the CDR3 is TGTGCCAGCAGGACAGGGAGCCAGGGCTATGGCTACACCTTC. Translating it yields CASRTGSQGYGYTF. The V and J genes are TRBV28 and TRBJ1-2, with 7 bases identical to TRBD1. CDR1 and CDR2 (germline): MDHEN, SYDVKM. The CDR3 sequence is 14 residues long. The trim removed 6 bases at V and 4 bases at J, leaving 8 bases unmatched.

This clone was counted a few times. The junction and the germline gene differ at one end; a read error may be behind it. The chain carries TRBV7-9 and TRBJ1-2; D gene uncertain. CDR1 is SEHNR and CDR2 is FQNEAQ in the germline V gene (reference sequence). The length of the CDR3 is 11 residues. The CDR3 is CSSSHSYGYTF. The CDR3 DNA reads TGTTCCAGCAGCCACAGCTATGGCTACACCTTC.

The V call is TRBV2, the J call TRBJ2-1; perhaps TRBD2 as D (6 bases). The CDR3 covers 13 residues. Looked up from germline, CDR1 is SNHLY and CDR2 is FYNNEI. Trimming shortened V by 10 bases and J by 4 bases, and 14 bases separated the two germline ends. The CDR3: CATRDSIYNEQFF. The CDR3 DNA follows: TGTGCCACCAGGGACTCGATATACAATGAGCAGTTCTTC.

The genes are TRBV4-3 and TRBJ1-6; 7 bases fit TRBD1. The germline V gene has CDR1 LGHNA and CDR2 YSLEER. The junction had 17 bases not matched to a gene; V was cut back by 1 base and J by 8 bases. CDR3 length: 19 residues. The CDR3 DNA follows: TGCGCCAGCAGCCAAGTTTTCCCCGGACGACAGGGTTTACATTCACCCCTCCACTTT. It is translated as CASSQVFPGRQGLHSPLHF.

The chain joins TRBV27 to TRBJ1-6; 9 bases match TRBD1. The CDR3 runs 14 residues. Unmatched junction bases numbered 4, after V lost 4 bases and J lost 9 bases. The germline gives CDR1 MNHEY, CDR2 SMNVEV (reference sequence). In DNA form, the CDR3 reads TGTGCCAGCAGTTCGGGACAGGGCACTTCACCCCTCCACTTT. Translation: CASSSGQGTSPLHF.

Written as DNA, the CDR3 is TGCGCCAGCAGCTCCCTGACAGCTTTCCAAGAGACCCAGTACTTC. It specifies CASSSLTAFQETQYF. The chain couples TRBV5-1 to TRBJ2-5; a weak D match, TRBD1 (5 bases). Germline V gene sequence: CDR1 SGHRS, CDR2 YFSETQ. Trimming took 3 bases from V and 1 from J, leaving 13 bases between them. This CDR3 region has 15 residues.

The chain couples TRBV10-2 to TRBJ1-3, with 7 bases fitting TRBD1. Germline V lookup: CDR1 WSHSY, CDR2 SAAADI. Trimming cost V 0 bases and J 4 bases; bases outside gene matches: 6. The CDR3 sequence is 16 residues long. This CDR3 is CASSESGQGDGNTIYF. The CDR3 nucleotides read TGCGCCAGCAGTGAGTCTGGTCAGGGGGACGGAAACACCATATATTTT.

The chain joins TRBV5-1 to TRBJ2-7; D is possibly TRBD2 (5 bases). V lost 7 bases and J lost 3, with 11 bases in between. Germline V gives CDR1 SGHRS, CDR2 YFSETQ. This CDR3 has 12 residues. CDR3 sequence (DNA): TGCGCCAGCCGGGGAGCGGACTACGAGCAGTACTTC. It codes for CASRGADYEQYF.

CDR3 nucleotide sequence: TGTGCCAGCAGCTTAGGGTGGGGAGACGGTTCCTACGAGCAGTACTTC. Translating it yields CASSLGWGDGSYEQYF. This chain connects TRBV7-6 to TRBJ2-7; a possible D gene is TRBD2 (5 bases). This CDR3 has 16 amino acids. Germline values: CDR1 SGHVS, CDR2 FNYEAQ. V shed 1 base and J shed 1 base, with 14 bases lying between them.

The chain combines TRBV5-4 with TRBJ2-7, with a weak D call TRBD2 (6 bases). This CDR3 comprises 17 residues. Germline loops: CDR1 SGHNT, CDR2 YYREEE (reference sequence). Trimming shortened V by 0 bases and J by 3 bases, and 19 bases separated the two germline ends. The CDR3 DNA sequence: TGTGCCAGCAGCTTGGGGCCGTCGGGGAGGAGGGGCTACGAGCAGTACTTC. Residues: CASSLGPSGRRGYEQYF.

This CDR3 reads CASSYSTEETQYF. CDR3 in DNA: TGTGCCAGCAGTTATTCAACGGAGGAGACCCAGTACTTC. V and J are TRBV6-5 and TRBJ2-5; D unclear. The CDR3 is 13 residues long. CDR1 and CDR2 from the germline V gene are MNHEY and SVGAGI. The V gene lost 3 bases and the J gene lost 5 bases, with 10 bases spanning the gap.

This sequence joins TRBV4-2 and TRBJ1-5; 10 bases align to TRBD1. From germline, CDR1 is LGHNA and CDR2 YNFKEQ. The CDR3 has 17 amino acids. V shed 1 base, J shed 6 bases, and the junction held 9 bases outside the gene matches. The CDR3 sequence: CASSQARGQGVGQPQHF. CDR3 bases: TGTGCCAGCAGCCAAGCCCGAGGACAGGGGGTTGGTCAGCCCCAGCATTTT.

This rearrangement joins TRBV19 to TRBJ2-3; D gene uncertain. The CDR3 covers 13 residues. CDR1 and CDR2 from the germline V gene are LNHDA and SQIVND (reference sequence). V shed 1 base and J shed 2 bases, with 4 bases lying between them. This CDR3 reads CASSIGVTDTQYF. As DNA, the CDR3 is TGTGCCAGTAGTATAGGCGTCACAGATACGCAGTATTTT.

This chain connects TRBV7-2 to TRBJ2-5, with 12 bases identical to TRBD1. The V gene's germline CDR1 is SGHTA and CDR2 FQGNSA. V lost 5 bases and J lost 4; bases outside the gene matches: 5. This CDR3 has 15 amino acids. The CDR3 DNA sequence: TGTGCCAGCAGCCCCCGGGACAGGGGGCCAGAGACCCAGTACTTC. This encodes CASSPRDRGPETQYF. The full variable domain, its missing parts supplied by reference TRBV7-2 and TRBJ2-5, is GAGVSQSPSNKVTEKGKDVELRCDPISGHTALYWYRQSLGQGLEFLIYFQGNSAPDKSGLPSDRFSAERTGGSVSTLTIQRTQQEDSAVYLCASSPRDRGPETQYFGPGTRLLVL.

The chain employs TRBV7-2 and TRBJ2-1; TRBD1 matches at 7 bases. V was clipped by 4 bases and J by 6 bases; unmatched bases: 9. The CDR3 has 15 amino acids. The germline V gene has CDR1 SGHTA and CDR2 FQGNSA. CDR3 amino acids: CASSSTGDPVNEQFF. DNA for the CDR3: TGTGCCAGCAGCTCCACAGGGGACCCCGTCAATGAGCAGTTCTTC.

This chain joins TRBV7-9 and TRBJ1-2; D gene ambiguous. V was cut by 4 bases and J by 8 bases, with 17 bases left in between. The CDR3 contains 14 residues. Germline V CDR1 and CDR2: SEHNR, FQNEAQ (reference sequence). CDR3 nucleotides: TGTGCCAGCAGCTGGACCAACAGTGGCGGGGGCTACACCTTC. Its protein product is CASSWTNSGGGYTF.